This T cell receptor beta chain was identified in a study of blood T cell repertoires in COVID-19. Study background: Spain, Italy and the United States supplied samples that represented acute and convalescent COVID-19.

In the original analysis: Reference gene primers were amplified, and this amplification served to estimate nucleated cell counts. TCRdb's table, derived via immunoSEQ multiplex PCR, lists solely in-frame clones and lacks some. That table is the source of V, J and clone size, and D and trimming were worked out from the DNA. The top ten clones hold 2.5% to 3% of a sample with about 340,000 clones, around 80% of them seen once. The CDR3 loop spans 14 amino acids. Germline V gene lookup returns CDR1 LNHDA and CDR2 SQIVND (reference sequence). V was clipped by 0 bases and J by 8 bases, with 13 bases between them.

The chain employs TRBV19 and TRBJ1-2; tentative D call: TRBD1 (6 bases). This TCR was recovered from a man aged 30 to 45 with active or convalescent COVID-19. The sequenced sample consisted of peripheral blood. The DNA of the CDR3 is TGTGCCAGTAGTATAGATCTGGCAGGGGACGGCTACACCTTC. This encodes CASSIDLAGDGYTF.